Detailed here is one TCR beta chain. Its target is unknown. 5'RACE primed from the constant segment yielded TCR alpha and TCR beta cDNA libraries bearing sample barcodes and UMIs. TCRdb re-called the 5' RACE reads through MiXCR, storing one row per CDR3 protein. The repertoire holds 400,000 or so distinct CDR3 sequences, with approximately 20% as singletons. The data were taken from a study of T-cell memory formation after mild COVID-19. Germline loops: CDR1 KGHSH, CDR2 LQKENI. J lost 2 bases, V lost 6 bases, and 7 bases had no gene match. The CDR3 spans 14 residues. Overall study results and limits: Second-wave clones peaking on day 37 lacked confirmed SARS-CoV-2 specificity. Mainly in CM and EM were contracting CD4+ clones; CD8+ were in EMRA. The appearance of some responding clones in pre-infection memory suggested that cross-reactive memory joined.

The gene calls are TRBV18 and TRBJ2-7; 7 nucleotides match TRBD1. Sequencing was carried out using PBMCs or a T cell subset sorted from them (not recorded which). The clonotype was recovered from an adult woman who had mild COVID-19 (a few samples of this study predate the infection). Cell type and time point are not known. The CDR3 region has the DNA TGTGCCAGCTCGGCGAGGGGACAGACCTACGAGCAGTACTTC. Translated: CASSARGQTYEQYF.